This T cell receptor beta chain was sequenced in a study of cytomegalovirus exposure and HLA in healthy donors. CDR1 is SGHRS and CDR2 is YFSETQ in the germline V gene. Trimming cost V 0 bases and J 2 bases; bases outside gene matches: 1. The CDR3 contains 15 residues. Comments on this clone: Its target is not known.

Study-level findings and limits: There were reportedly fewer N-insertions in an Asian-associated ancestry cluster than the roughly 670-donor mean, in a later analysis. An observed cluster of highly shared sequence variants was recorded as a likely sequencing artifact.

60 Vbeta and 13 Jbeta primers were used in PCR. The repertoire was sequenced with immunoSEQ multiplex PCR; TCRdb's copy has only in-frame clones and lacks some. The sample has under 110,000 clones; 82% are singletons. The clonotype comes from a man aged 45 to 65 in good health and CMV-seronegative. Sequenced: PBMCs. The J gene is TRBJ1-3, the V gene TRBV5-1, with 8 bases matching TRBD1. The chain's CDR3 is CASSLEGQAGNTIYF. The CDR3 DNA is TGCGCCAGCAGCTTGGAGGGACAGGCTGGAAACACCATATATTTT.